This is a list of T cell receptor beta chains from one sample in a study of CD8 T cells in ankylosing spondylitis. MiXCR, applied by TCRdb to the 5' RACE reads, yields one record per CDR3 protein. The table has 470,000 or so distinct CDR3 sequences, roughly a quarter seen once. The sequenced sample consisted of blood, either unsorted or a sorted T cell fraction (not recorded which). The receptors stem from a male donor with ankylosing spondylitis. Both conserved end residues are part of each CDR3. D genes are given only for firm matches. Only part of the rows carry a size: once, few, many, or a class if the clone is expanded.

j_call d_call clone_size v_call cdr3_nt cdr3_aa
TRBJ2-1 . . TRBV11-2 TGTGCCAGCAGCTTAGATCTCGGGATCAATGAGCAGTTCTTC CASSLDLGINEQFF
TRBJ2-7 TRBD2 few TRBV3-1 TGTGCCAGCAGCCAAGAGAGGGGCACGGGAGGCGAGCAGTACTTC CASSQERGTGGEQYF
TRBJ2-2 . . TRBV7-8 TGTGCCAGCAGCTTAATCGTTTGGGTCGGGGAGCTGTTTTTT CASSLIVWVGELFF
TRBJ1-3 . . TRBV20-1 TGCAGTGCTTCCAGCAGGGTGGACTCTGGAAACACCATATATTTT CSASSRVDSGNTIYF
TRBJ1-2 . . TRBV24-1 TGTGCCACCAGTGATTCCACGACAGATTTCTATGGCTACACCTTC CATSDSTTDFYGYTF
TRBJ2-1 . . TRBV5-1 TGCGCCAGCAGCTTGGGTGGGCTAGCGATCTACAATGAGCAGTTCTTC CASSLGGLAIYNEQFF
TRBJ2-3 . few TRBV6-1 TGTGCCAGCAGTGGCGGGGCTCCCCAAGGGGGGACAGATACGCAGTATTTT CASSGGAPQGGTDTQYF
TRBJ1-2 . many TRBV5-1 TGCGCCAGCAGCTTGGAGGGCCCTCGAGTATATGGCTACACCTTC CASSLEGPRVYGYTF
TRBJ1-2 . few TRBV5-1 TGCGCCAGCAGCTCACGGGACGCAGCTAACTATGGCTACACCTTC CASSSRDAANYGYTF
TRBJ2-3 TRBD2 . TRBV7-9 TGTGCCAGCAGCTCCTTAGGACTAGGGGTGGCAGATACGCAGTATTTT CASSSLGLGVADTQYF
TRBJ1-5 . . TRBV20-1 TGCAGTGCTAGGACGGTGAGCAATCAGCCCCAGCATTTT CSARTVSNQPQHF
TRBJ2-5 TRBD1 . TRBV20-1 TGCAGTGCTGGGACAGGGTCTGAGACCCAGTACTTC CSAGTGSETQYF
TRBJ2-7 . many TRBV10-3 TGTGCCATCAGAAACACCCGGACGCCCTACGAGCAGTACTTC CAIRNTRTPYEQYF
TRBJ2-3 . . TRBV20-1 TGCAGTGCTAGAGCCAGATCGGAGACAGATACGCAGTATTTT CSARARSETDTQYF
TRBJ1-3 . . TRBV29-1 TGCAGCGTTCGAGGGTCTACCGGAAACACCATATATTTT CSVRGSTGNTIYF
TRBJ2-1 TRBD1 few TRBV18 TGTGCCAGCTCACCAACGTCGGTAGGGACAGGACAGAATGAGCAGTTCTTC CASSPTSVGTGQNEQFF
TRBJ2-7 TRBD2 . TRBV3-1 TGTGCCAGCAGCCGTGCGGGGGAAAAGTCCTACGAGCAGTACTTC CASSRAGEKSYEQYF
TRBJ2-1 TRBD2 few TRBV2 TGTGCCAGCATAGTGCGGGAGGGGCACAATGAGCAGTTCTTC CASIVREGHNEQFF
TRBJ2-6 . . TRBV12-3/TRBV12-4 TGTGCCAGCAGTTTAGGGGGGCCTAGAGGGGCCAACGTCCTGACTTTC CASSLGGPRGANVLTF
TRBJ1-1 TRBD1 . TRBV7-9 TGTGCCAGCAGCCACAGACAGGGGCCTTTGAACACTGAAGCTTTCTTT CASSHRQGPLNTEAFF
TRBJ2-4 . . TRBV3-1 TGTGCCAGCAGCCCCCAACGCAACATTCAGTACTTC CASSPQRNIQYF
TRBJ1-2 TRBD1 . TRBV12-3/TRBV12-4 TGTGCCAGCACCCACAGGGGTGGCTACACCTTC CASTHRGGYTF
TRBJ2-2 TRBD2 . TRBV20-1 TGCAGTGCTAGCGGGACTAGCGGGACTACCGGGGAGCTGTTTTTT CSASGTSGTTGELFF
TRBJ1-2 . . TRBV4-2 TGTGCCAGCAGCCAAGCCCAGTTCTATGGCTACACCTTC CASSQAQFYGYTF
TRBJ2-7 TRBD1 . TRBV4-2 TGTGCCAGCAGCCGCCAAACCCGGGACAGGGAGCCGTGGGAGCAGTACTTC CASSRQTRDREPWEQYF
TRBJ1-1 . . TRBV3-1 TGTGCCAGCAGCCAAAGGGGGGCAGGCGCTGAAGCTTTCTTT CASSQRGAGAEAFF
TRBJ2-1 TRBD2 . TRBV9 TGTGCCAGCAGCGTAGGCCCCTTCAGAGCGGGAGTGGATGAGCAGTTCTTC CASSVGPFRAGVDEQFF
TRBJ1-2 TRBD1 . TRBV9 TGTGCCAGCAGCGTAGTCCCAGGGGGCCGTCATGGCTACACCTTC CASSVVPGGRHGYTF
TRBJ1-1 . . TRBV5-5 TGTGCCAGCAGCTCCTTGGACGGGGTAGGAACTGAAGCTTTCTTT CASSSLDGVGTEAFF
TRBJ2-5 TRBD1 few TRBV5-1 TGCGCCAGCAACCCACTACAGGGGGCGCGCCAAGAGACCCAGTACTTC CASNPLQGARQETQYF
TRBJ2-1 . few TRBV7-9 TGTGCCAGCAGCTTTCTGGGGACCCATGAGCAGTTCTTC CASSFLGTHEQFF
TRBJ1-1 . . TRBV27 TGTGCCAGCAGTTTTGAGAGGGGCTCTGAAGCTTTCTTT CASSFERGSEAFF